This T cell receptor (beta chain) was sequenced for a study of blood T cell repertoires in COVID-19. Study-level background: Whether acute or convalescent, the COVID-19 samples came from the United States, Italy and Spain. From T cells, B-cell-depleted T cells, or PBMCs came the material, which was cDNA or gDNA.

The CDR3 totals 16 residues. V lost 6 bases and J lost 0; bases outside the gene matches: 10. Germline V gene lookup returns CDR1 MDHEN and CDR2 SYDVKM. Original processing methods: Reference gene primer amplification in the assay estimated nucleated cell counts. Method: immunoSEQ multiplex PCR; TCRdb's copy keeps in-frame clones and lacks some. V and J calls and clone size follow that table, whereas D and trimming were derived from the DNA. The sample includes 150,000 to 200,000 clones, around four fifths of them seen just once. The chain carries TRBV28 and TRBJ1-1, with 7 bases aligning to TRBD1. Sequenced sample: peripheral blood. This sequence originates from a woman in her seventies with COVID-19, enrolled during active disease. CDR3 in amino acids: CASRPDGTAMNTEAFF. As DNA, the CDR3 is TGTGCCAGCAGGCCCGACGGGACAGCTATGAACACTGAAGCTTTCTTT.